These 9 T cell receptor beta chains came from one sample sequenced in a study of cytomegalovirus exposure and HLA in healthy donors. TCRdb's table, derived via immunoSEQ multiplex PCR, lists solely in-frame clones and lacks some. The table includes fewer than 200,000 clones, roughly 90% detected once. Input material: PBMCs. These receptor sequences come from a woman in her twenties or thirties in good health and CMV-seronegative.

The chain links TRBV30 to TRBJ1-5; 9 bases fit TRBD1. J was trimmed by 6 bases and V by 3 bases; bases with no gene match: 9. Germline CDR1 GTSNPN, CDR2 SVGIG (reference sequence). CDR3 length equals 15 residues. The CDR3 nucleotides are TGTGCCTGGAGCGCGGACAGGGGCCCTTTTCAGCCCCAGCATTTT. Encoded protein: CAWSADRGPFQPQHF.

The chain couples TRBV30 to TRBJ1-1, with D uncertain. CDR1 and CDR2 (germline): GTSNPN, SVGIG (reference sequence). The CDR3 is 12 amino acids. Trimming pared 3 bases from V and 2 bases from J, leaving 7 bases between. The CDR3 here is CAWRPGNTEAFF. The CDR3 bases are TGTGCCTGGAGACCCGGTAACACTGAAGCTTTCTTT.

The chain uses TRBV5-1 and TRBJ2-3, with 12 bases that match TRBD1. The CDR3 spans 16 residues. Trimming took 4 bases from V and 8 from J; bases not matched to a gene: 11. CDR1 SGHRS and CDR2 YFSETQ come from the germline V gene. Written as DNA, the CDR3 is TGCGCCAGCAGCCGGACCGGGACAGGGGGCGGAGGTACGCAGTATTTT. It specifies CASSRTGTGGGGTQYF.

The rearrangement uses TRBV6-5 and TRBJ1-4; D gene unclear. The CDR3 sequence is 16 residues long. Per the germline V gene, CDR1 is MNHEY and CDR2 is SVGAGI. V dropped 2 bases and J dropped 0 bases, with 10 bases sitting between them. The DNA for the CDR3 is TGTGCCAGCAGTTACCGCCTCACATCAACTAATGAAAAACTGTTTTTT. Protein sequence: CASSYRLTSTNEKLFF.

The rearrangement joins TRBV28 to TRBJ2-6; tentatively, D is TRBD2 (7 bases). CDR1 and CDR2 (germline): MDHEN, SYDVKM. The CDR3 covers 15 residues. V lost 9 bases and J lost 0, with 12 bases in between. DNA of the CDR3: TGTGCCAGTCGCGGGGGCTCCTCTGGGGCCAACGTCCTGACTTTC. Its translation: CASRGGSSGANVLTF.

The chain recombines TRBV9 with TRBJ2-6, with D uncertain. CDR3 length equals 14 residues. Trimming left V 5 bases short and J 2 bases short, with 8 bases between. Germline V CDR1 and CDR2: SGDLS, YYNGEE. CDR3 protein: CASSGDPGANVLTF. The CDR3 region has the DNA TGTGCCAGCAGTGGGGATCCTGGGGCCAACGTCCTGACTTTC. The full variable domain, its missing parts supplied by reference TRBV9 and TRBJ2-6, is DSGVTQTPKHLITATGQRVTLRCSPRSGDLSVYWYQQSLDQGLQFLIQYYNGEERAKGNILERFSAQQFPDLHSELNLSSLELGDSALYFCASSGDPGANVLTFGAGSRLTVL.

CDR3 bases: TGTGCCACCGGTGCGGGGGCCGGGGAGCTGTTTTTT. The encoded protein is CATGAGAGELFF. The V and J genes are TRBV6-6 and TRBJ2-2; 7 nucleotides match TRBD2. The V gene end was trimmed by 10 bases and the J gene end by 6 bases; junction bases not matched to a gene: 5. The CDR3 is made up of 12 amino acids. The germline gives CDR1 MNHNY, CDR2 SVGAGI (reference sequence).

The rearrangement uses TRBV13 and TRBJ2-1; no clear D gene. This CDR3 contains 15 residues. Per the germline V gene, CDR1 is PRHDT and CDR2 is FYEKMQ (reference sequence). The V end was cut by 5 bases, the J end by 0 bases, with 11 bases between. The CDR3: CASSKTANSYNEQFF. CDR3 DNA: TGTGCCAGCAGCAAAACAGCGAACTCCTACAATGAGCAGTTCTTC. The full variable domain, in which reference TRBV13 and TRBJ2-1 provide the parts outside the CDR3, is AAGVIQSPRHLIKEKRETATLKCYPIPRHDTVYWYQQGPGQDPQFLISFYEKMQSDKGSIPDRFSAQQFSDYHSELNMSSLELGDSALYFCASSKTANSYNEQFFGPGTRLTVL.

The V and J genes are TRBV19 and TRBJ1-2; 7 bases map to TRBD1. Germline CDR1 LNHDA, CDR2 SQIVND (reference sequence). The V segment lost 9 bases and the J segment 1 base; nucleotides outside the gene matches: 11. The CDR3 is 15 residues long. CDR3 region: CASTRGQSVNYGYTF. CDR3 nucleotide sequence: TGTGCCAGCACACGGGGACAGAGCGTTAACTATGGCTACACCTTC.